This T cell receptor beta chain stems from a study of immune evolution from preneoplasia to lung adenocarcinoma. The CDR3 has 13 residues. V was trimmed by 7 bases and J by 8 bases, leaving 15 bases between them. CDR1 SEHNR and CDR2 FQNEAQ come from the germline V gene (reference sequence). The table came from immunoSEQ multiplex PCR; TCRdb's copy has only in-frame clones and leaves some out. The sample contains approximately 9,300 clones, roughly 77% of which appear only once. The TCR originated in a donor at least 70 years old with lung adenocarcinoma. The sequenced material came from FFPE minimally invasive lung adenocarcinoma tissue. This chain uses TRBV7-9 with TRBJ1-3, with D tentatively TRBD1 (6 bases). This CDR3 reads CASNMAGAYTIYF. The CDR3 DNA reads TGTGCCAGCAACATGGCAGGGGCATACACCATATATTTT.